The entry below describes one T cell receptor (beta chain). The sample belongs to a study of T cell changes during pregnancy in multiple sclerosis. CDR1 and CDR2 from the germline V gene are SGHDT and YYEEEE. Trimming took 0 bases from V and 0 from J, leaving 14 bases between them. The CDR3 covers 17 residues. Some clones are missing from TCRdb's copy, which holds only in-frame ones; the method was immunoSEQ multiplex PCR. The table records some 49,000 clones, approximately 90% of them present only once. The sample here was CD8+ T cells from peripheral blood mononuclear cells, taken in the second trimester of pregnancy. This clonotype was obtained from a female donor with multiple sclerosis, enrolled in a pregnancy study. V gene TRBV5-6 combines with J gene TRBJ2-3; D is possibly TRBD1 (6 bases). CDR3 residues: CASSLGLGARSTDTQYF. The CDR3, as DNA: TGTGCCAGCAGCTTGGGGCTGGGGGCCCGGAGCACAGATACGCAGTATTTT. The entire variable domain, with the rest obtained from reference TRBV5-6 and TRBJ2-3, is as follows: DAGVTQSPTHLIKTRGQQVTLRCSPKSGHDTVSWYQQALGQGPQFIFQYYEEEERQRGNFPDRFSGHQFPNYSSELNVNALLLGDSALYLCASSLGLGARSTDTQYFGPGTRLTVL.